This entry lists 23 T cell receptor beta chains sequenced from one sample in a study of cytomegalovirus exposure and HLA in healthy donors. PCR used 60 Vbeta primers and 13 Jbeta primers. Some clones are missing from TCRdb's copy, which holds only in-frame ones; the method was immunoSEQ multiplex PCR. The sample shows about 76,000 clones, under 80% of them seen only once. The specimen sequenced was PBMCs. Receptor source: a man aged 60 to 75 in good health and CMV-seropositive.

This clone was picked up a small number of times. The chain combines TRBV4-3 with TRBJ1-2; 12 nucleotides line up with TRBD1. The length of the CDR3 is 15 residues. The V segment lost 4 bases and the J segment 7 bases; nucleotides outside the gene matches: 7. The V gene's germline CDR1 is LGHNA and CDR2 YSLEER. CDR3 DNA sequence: TGCGCCAGCAGCCGCCAGGGACAGGGGGCGACTGGCTACACCTTC. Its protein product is CASSRQGQGATGYTF.

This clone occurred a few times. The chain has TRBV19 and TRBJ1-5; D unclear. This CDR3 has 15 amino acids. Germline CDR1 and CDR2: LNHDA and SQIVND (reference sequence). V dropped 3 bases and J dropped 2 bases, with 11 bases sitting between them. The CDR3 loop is CASSIGSIGNQPQHF. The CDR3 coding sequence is TGTGCCAGTAGTATCGGGAGCATTGGCAATCAGCCCCAGCATTTT.

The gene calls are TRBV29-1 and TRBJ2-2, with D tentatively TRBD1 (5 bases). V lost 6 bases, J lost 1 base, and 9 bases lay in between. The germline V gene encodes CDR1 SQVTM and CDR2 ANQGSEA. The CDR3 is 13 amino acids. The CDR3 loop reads CSVRTRNTGELFF. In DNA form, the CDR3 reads TGCAGCGTGAGGACACGGAACACCGGGGAGCTGTTTTTT.

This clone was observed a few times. DNA for the CDR3: TGCGCCAGCAGCCGCGGACTAGCACCCCCCTACAATGAGCAGTTCTTC. Translation gives CASSRGLAPPYNEQFF. The chain joins TRBV4-3 to TRBJ2-1, with TRBD2 matching 8 bases. V dropped 4 bases and J dropped 2; count of bases not matched to a gene: 7. The CDR3 contains 16 residues. Germline CDR1 and CDR2: LGHNA and YSLEER.

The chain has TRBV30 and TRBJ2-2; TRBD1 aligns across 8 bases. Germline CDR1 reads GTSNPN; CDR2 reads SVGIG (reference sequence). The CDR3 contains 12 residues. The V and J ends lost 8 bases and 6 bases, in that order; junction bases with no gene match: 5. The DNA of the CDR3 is TGTGCCATGACAGGGGTGTCCGGGGAGCTGTTTTTT. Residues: CAMTGVSGELFF.

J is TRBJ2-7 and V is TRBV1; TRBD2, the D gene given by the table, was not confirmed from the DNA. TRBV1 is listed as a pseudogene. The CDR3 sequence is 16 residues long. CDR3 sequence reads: CTSSQEKRTSDYEQYF. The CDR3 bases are TGCACCAGCAGCCAAGAGAAGCGGACTAGCGACTACGAGCAGTACTTC.

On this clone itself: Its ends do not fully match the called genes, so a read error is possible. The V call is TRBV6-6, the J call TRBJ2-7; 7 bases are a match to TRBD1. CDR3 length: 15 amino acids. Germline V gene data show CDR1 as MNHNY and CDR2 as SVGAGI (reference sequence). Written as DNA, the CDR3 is TGTGCCAGCAGCTACTTAGGGACAGAGCAATACGAGCAGTACTTC. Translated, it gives CASSYLGTEQYEQYF.

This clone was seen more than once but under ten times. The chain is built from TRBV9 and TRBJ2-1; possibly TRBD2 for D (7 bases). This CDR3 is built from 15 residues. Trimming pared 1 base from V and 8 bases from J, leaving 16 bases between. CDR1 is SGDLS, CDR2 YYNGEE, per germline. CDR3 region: CASSVFGRGGDEQFF. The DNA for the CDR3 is TGTGCCAGCAGCGTATTCGGCAGGGGAGGGGATGAGCAGTTCTTC. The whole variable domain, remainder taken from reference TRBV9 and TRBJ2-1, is DSGVTQTPKHLITATGQRVTLRCSPRSGDLSVYWYQQSLDQGLQFLIQYYNGEERAKGNILERFSAQQFPDLHSELNLSSLELGDSALYFCASSVFGRGGDEQFFGPGTRLTVL.

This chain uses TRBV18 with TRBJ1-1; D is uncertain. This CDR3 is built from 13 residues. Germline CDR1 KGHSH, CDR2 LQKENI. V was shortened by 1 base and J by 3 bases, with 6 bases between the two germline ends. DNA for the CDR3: TGTGCCAGCTCACCACGGGGAGACACTGAAGCTTTCTTT. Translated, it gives CASSPRGDTEAFF.

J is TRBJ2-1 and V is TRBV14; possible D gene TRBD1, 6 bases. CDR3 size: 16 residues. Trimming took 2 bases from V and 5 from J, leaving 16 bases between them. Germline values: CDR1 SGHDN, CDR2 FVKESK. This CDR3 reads CASSQRGWQGNNEQFF. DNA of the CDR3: TGTGCCAGCAGCCAAAGAGGTTGGCAGGGGAACAATGAGCAGTTCTTC.

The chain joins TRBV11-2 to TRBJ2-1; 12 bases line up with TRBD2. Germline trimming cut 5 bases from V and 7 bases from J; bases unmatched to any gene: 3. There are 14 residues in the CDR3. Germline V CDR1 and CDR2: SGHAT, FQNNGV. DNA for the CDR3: TGTGCCAGCAGCCTAGCGGGGGGGCTAAATGAGCAGTTCTTC. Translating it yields CASSLAGGLNEQFF.

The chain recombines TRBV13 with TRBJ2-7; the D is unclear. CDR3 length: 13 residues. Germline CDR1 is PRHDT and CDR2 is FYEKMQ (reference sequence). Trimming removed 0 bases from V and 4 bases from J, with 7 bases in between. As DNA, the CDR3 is TGTGCCAGCAGCTTAGGCCAGAGGTACGAGCAGTACTTC. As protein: CASSLGQRYEQYF. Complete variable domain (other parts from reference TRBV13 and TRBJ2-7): AAGVIQSPRHLIKEKRETATLKCYPIPRHDTVYWYQQGPGQDPQFLISFYEKMQSDKGSIPDRFSAQQFSDYHSELNMSSLELGDSALYFCASSLGQRYEQYFGPGTRLTVT.

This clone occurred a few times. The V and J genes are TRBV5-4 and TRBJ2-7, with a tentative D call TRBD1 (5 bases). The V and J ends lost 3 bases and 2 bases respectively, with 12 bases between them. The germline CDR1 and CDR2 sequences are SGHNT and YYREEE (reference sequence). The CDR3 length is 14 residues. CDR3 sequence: CASSSTDTTYEQYF. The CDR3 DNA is TGTGCCAGCAGCTCGACAGACACTACCTACGAGCAGTACTTC.

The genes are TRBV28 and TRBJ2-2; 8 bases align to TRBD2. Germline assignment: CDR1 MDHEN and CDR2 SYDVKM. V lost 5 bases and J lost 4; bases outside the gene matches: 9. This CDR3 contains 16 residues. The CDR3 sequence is CASSQIAGLSTGELFF. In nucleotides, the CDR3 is TGTGCCAGCAGTCAAATAGCGGGGTTGAGCACCGGGGAGCTGTTTTTT.

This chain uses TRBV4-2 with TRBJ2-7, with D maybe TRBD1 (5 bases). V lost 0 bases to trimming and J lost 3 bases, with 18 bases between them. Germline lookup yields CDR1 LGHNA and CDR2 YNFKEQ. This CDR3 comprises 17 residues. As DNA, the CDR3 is TGTGCCAGCAGCCAAGAAGATGAAATTACAGGTATCTACGAGCAGTACTTC. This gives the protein CASSQEDEITGIYEQYF.

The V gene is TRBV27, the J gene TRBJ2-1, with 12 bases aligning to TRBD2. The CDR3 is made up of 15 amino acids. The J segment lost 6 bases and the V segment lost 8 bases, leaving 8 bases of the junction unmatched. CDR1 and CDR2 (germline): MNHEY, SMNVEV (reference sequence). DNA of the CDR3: TGTGCCAGCTTGACATCTAGCGGGGGGGCCAATGAGCAGTTCTTC. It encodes CASLTSSGGANEQFF.

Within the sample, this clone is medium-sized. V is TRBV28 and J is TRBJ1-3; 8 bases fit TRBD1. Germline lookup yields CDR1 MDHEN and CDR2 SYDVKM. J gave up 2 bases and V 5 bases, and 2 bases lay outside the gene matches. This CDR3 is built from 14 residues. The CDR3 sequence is CASSLQGAGNTIYF. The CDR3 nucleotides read TGTGCCAGCAGTCTACAGGGGGCTGGAAACACCATATATTTT. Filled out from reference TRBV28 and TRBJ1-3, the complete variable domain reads DVKVTQSSRYLVKRTGEKVFLECVQDMDHENMFWYRQDPGLGLRLIYFSYDVKMKEKGDIPEGYSVSREKKERFSLILESASTNQTSMYLCASSLQGAGNTIYFGEGSWLTVV.

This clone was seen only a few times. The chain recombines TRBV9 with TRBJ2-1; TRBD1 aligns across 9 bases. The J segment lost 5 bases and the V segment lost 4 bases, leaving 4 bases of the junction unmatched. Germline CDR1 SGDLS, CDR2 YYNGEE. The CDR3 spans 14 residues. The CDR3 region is CASSMGTGNNEQFF. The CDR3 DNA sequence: TGTGCCAGCAGCATGGGGACAGGGAACAATGAGCAGTTCTTC.

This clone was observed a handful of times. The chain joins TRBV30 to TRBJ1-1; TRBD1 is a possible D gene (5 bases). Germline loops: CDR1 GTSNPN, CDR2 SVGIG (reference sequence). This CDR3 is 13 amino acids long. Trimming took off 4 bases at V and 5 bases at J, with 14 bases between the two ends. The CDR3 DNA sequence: TGTGCCTGGACCCCGGGGGGAAGGACTGAAGCTTTCTTT. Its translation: CAWTPGGRTEAFF.

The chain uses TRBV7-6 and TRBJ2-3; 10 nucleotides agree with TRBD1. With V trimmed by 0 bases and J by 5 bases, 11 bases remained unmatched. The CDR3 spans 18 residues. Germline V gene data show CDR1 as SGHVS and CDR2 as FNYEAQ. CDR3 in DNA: TGTGCCAGCAGCTTAGCGGGGTACGGGACAGGGGCGGGAGATACGCAGTATTTT. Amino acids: CASSLAGYGTGAGDTQYF.

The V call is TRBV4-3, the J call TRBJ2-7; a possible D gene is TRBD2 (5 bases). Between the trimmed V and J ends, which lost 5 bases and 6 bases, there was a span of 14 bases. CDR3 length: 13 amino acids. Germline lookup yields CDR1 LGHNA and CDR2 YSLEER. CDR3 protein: CASSFDLGSEQYF. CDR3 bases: TGCGCCAGCAGCTTCGATTTGGGGAGCGAGCAGTACTTC.

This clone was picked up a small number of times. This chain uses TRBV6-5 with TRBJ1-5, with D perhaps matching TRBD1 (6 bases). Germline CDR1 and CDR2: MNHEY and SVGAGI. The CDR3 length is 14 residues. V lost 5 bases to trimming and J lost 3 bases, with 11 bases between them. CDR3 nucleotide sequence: TGTGCCAGCAGTGAGGACAGAGCCAATCAGCCCCAGCATTTT. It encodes CASSEDRANQPQHF.

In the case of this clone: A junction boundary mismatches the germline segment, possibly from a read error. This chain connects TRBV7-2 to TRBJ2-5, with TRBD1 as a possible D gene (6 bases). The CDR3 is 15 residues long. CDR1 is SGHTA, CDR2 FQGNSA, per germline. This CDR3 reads CASRLAGDARETQYF. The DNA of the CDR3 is TGTGCCAGCAGGTTAGCAGGGGATGCACGGGAGACCCAGTACTTC.